Listed below are T cell receptor beta chains from one sample, sequenced in a study of blood T cell repertoires in COVID-19. The data were produced by immunoSEQ multiplex PCR, yet TCRdb's version contains in-frame clones alone and is incomplete. The data show 150,000 to 200,000 clones, roughly nine tenths seen once. Sequenced sample: peripheral blood. These receptors were taken from a man in his sixties with acute or convalescent COVID-19. Both conserved end residues are part of each CDR3. Fields, in order: V gene, clone size, J gene, D gene, CDR3 protein, CDR3 DNA. A D gene is named only where the DNA matches it firmly. Size tells how often a clone was seen (once, few, many) or the class of an expanded clone, and some rows leave it out.

v_call: TRBV6-2/TRBV6-3; clone_size: .; j_call: TRBJ1-1; d_call: .; cdr3_aa: CASSYRRGTEAFF; cdr3_nt: TGTGCCAGCAGTTACAGGAGGGGCACTGAAGCTTTCTTT
v_call: TRBV5-1; clone_size: .; j_call: TRBJ2-6; d_call: .; cdr3_aa: CASSSKVGHLLGGANVLTF; cdr3_nt: TGCGCCAGCAGCTCTAAAGTGGGACACCTACTCGGGGGGGCCAACGTCCTGACTTTC
v_call: TRBV2; clone_size: .; j_call: TRBJ2-3; d_call: .; cdr3_aa: CARTTGARDTQYF; cdr3_nt: TGTGCCAGAACGACAGGCGCTCGAGATACGCAGTATTTT
v_call: TRBV29-1; clone_size: .; j_call: TRBJ2-7; d_call: .; cdr3_aa: CSVGESTYEQYF; cdr3_nt: TGCAGCGTTGGTGAGAGCACCTACGAGCAGTACTTC
v_call: TRBV19; clone_size: .; j_call: TRBJ1-2; d_call: .; cdr3_aa: CASSPTADSYGYTF; cdr3_nt: TGTGCCAGTAGCCCGACCGCCGACAGCTATGGCTACACCTTC
v_call: TRBV7-8; clone_size: .; j_call: TRBJ1-4; d_call: .; cdr3_aa: CASSPKKRGTTGNEKLFF; cdr3_nt: TGTGCCAGCAGCCCGAAGAAGAGAGGGACAACAGGAAATGAAAAACTGTTTTTT
v_call: TRBV5-1; clone_size: .; j_call: TRBJ1-1; d_call: TRBD1; cdr3_aa: CASSSIRPDRGEAFF; cdr3_nt: TGCGCCAGCAGCTCTATCCGGCCCGACAGGGGTGAAGCTTTCTTT
v_call: TRBV7-8; clone_size: .; j_call: TRBJ1-4; d_call: TRBD1; cdr3_aa: CASSTFPTGGSEKLFF; cdr3_nt: TGTGCCAGCAGCACCTTCCCGACAGGGGGATCGGAAAAACTGTTTTTT
v_call: TRBV29-1; clone_size: .; j_call: TRBJ1-5; d_call: TRBD1; cdr3_aa: CSVAEGAENQPQHF; cdr3_nt: TGCAGCGTTGCGGAGGGGGCCGAAAATCAGCCCCAGCATTTT
v_call: TRBV12-3/TRBV12-4; clone_size: .; j_call: TRBJ2-1; d_call: .; cdr3_aa: CASSLGRGGEQFF; cdr3_nt: TGTGCCAGCAGTTTAGGCAGGGGTGGTGAGCAGTTCTTC
v_call: TRBV29-1; clone_size: .; j_call: TRBJ1-6; d_call: .; cdr3_aa: CSVESNSKTFSPLHF; cdr3_nt: TGCAGCGTTGAATCAAACAGCAAAACGTTTTCACCCCTCCACTTT
v_call: TRBV6-2/TRBV6-3; clone_size: .; j_call: TRBJ2-5; d_call: .; cdr3_aa: CASGRENRHSQETQYF; cdr3_nt: TGTGCCAGCGGCCGGGAGAATAGGCACTCTCAAGAGACCCAGTACTTC
v_call: TRBV4-1; clone_size: .; j_call: TRBJ1-1; d_call: TRBD1; cdr3_aa: CASSQVRTGWVNTEAFF; cdr3_nt: TGCGCCAGCAGCCAAGTTCGGACAGGGTGGGTTAACACTGAAGCTTTCTTT
v_call: TRBV5-1; clone_size: .; j_call: TRBJ2-2; d_call: TRBD1; cdr3_aa: CASSPWTGGNTGELFF; cdr3_nt: TGCGCCAGCAGCCCCTGGACAGGGGGCAACACCGGGGAGCTGTTTTTT
v_call: TRBV4-2; clone_size: .; j_call: TRBJ1-2; d_call: TRBD1; cdr3_aa: CASSQDLRDRANYGYTF; cdr3_nt: TGTGCCAGCAGCCAAGATCTGAGGGACAGGGCTAACTATGGCTACACCTTC
v_call: TRBV19; clone_size: .; j_call: TRBJ1-1; d_call: .; cdr3_aa: CASSSQGTNTEAFF; cdr3_nt: TGTGCCAGTAGTTCTCAGGGGACGAACACTGAAGCTTTCTTT
v_call: TRBV21-1; clone_size: .; j_call: TRBJ1-3; d_call: .; cdr3_aa: CASSKLNQGSLHPSGNTIYF; cdr3_nt: TGTGCCAGCAGCAAACTTAACCAGGGATCACTTCATCCCTCTGGAAACACCATATATTTT
v_call: TRBV5-6; clone_size: .; j_call: TRBJ2-7; d_call: .; cdr3_aa: CASSLVGGWEQYF; cdr3_nt: TGTGCCAGCAGCTTAGTAGGGGGTTGGGAGCAGTACTTC
v_call: TRBV3-1/TRBV3-2; clone_size: .; j_call: TRBJ1-6; d_call: .; cdr3_aa: CASSQVRGNSPLHF; cdr3_nt: TGTGCCAGCAGCCAAGTGAGGGGGAATTCACCCCTCCACTTT
v_call: TRBV11-2; clone_size: few; j_call: TRBJ2-3; d_call: TRBD1; cdr3_aa: CASSSDRQGHGQYF; cdr3_nt: TGTGCCAGCAGTTCCGACCGACAGGGTCATGGGCAGTATTTT
v_call: TRBV3-1/TRBV3-2; clone_size: few; j_call: TRBJ1-1; d_call: .; cdr3_aa: CASSHVQGTDRAFF; cdr3_nt: TGTGCCAGCAGCCATGTGCAGGGGACGGACAGAGCTTTCTTT
v_call: TRBV29-1; clone_size: .; j_call: TRBJ1-2; d_call: TRBD1; cdr3_aa: CSVEDEPGQRFYGYTF; cdr3_nt: TGCAGCGTTGAAGATGAGCCGGGACAGAGATTCTATGGCTACACCTTC
v_call: TRBV24-1; clone_size: .; j_call: TRBJ2-2; d_call: TRBD1; cdr3_aa: CATSDLRDRANTGELFF; cdr3_nt: TGTGCCACCAGTGATTTGAGGGACAGGGCAAACACCGGGGAGCTGTTTTTT
v_call: TRBV6-5; clone_size: .; j_call: TRBJ1-2; d_call: .; cdr3_aa: CASREEVNYGYTF; cdr3_nt: TGTGCCAGCAGAGAGGAAGTAAACTATGGCTACACCTTC
v_call: TRBV15; clone_size: .; j_call: TRBJ2-3; d_call: .; cdr3_aa: CATSRQTGLGTDTQYF; cdr3_nt: TGTGCCACCAGCAGACAGACAGGCCTCGGGACAGATACGCAGTATTTT
v_call: TRBV18; clone_size: .; j_call: TRBJ1-2; d_call: .; cdr3_aa: CASSPGVENYGYTF; cdr3_nt: TGTGCCAGCTCACCGGGAGTGGAGAACTATGGCTACACCTTC
v_call: TRBV11-2; clone_size: .; j_call: TRBJ2-1; d_call: TRBD2; cdr3_aa: CASSLMGVGTKWDEQFF; cdr3_nt: TGTGCCAGCAGCTTAATGGGGGTCGGGACTAAGTGGGATGAGCAGTTCTTC
v_call: TRBV28; clone_size: few; j_call: TRBJ1-5; d_call: .; cdr3_aa: CASTGGGTRNQPQHF; cdr3_nt: TGTGCCAGCACTGGGGGGGGAACCCGCAATCAGCCCCAGCATTTT
v_call: TRBV24-1; clone_size: .; j_call: TRBJ1-4; d_call: TRBD1; cdr3_aa: CATIGQGTTNEKLFF; cdr3_nt: TGTGCCACCATCGGACAGGGGACAACTAATGAAAAACTGTTTTTT
v_call: TRBV18; clone_size: .; j_call: TRBJ2-3; d_call: TRBD1; cdr3_aa: CASSPLGQGSDTQYF; cdr3_nt: TGTGCCAGCTCCCCTCTGGGACAGGGTTCTGATACGCAGTATTTT
v_call: TRBV24-1; clone_size: .; j_call: TRBJ1-2; d_call: .; cdr3_aa: CATSDRGGGDQRGYTF; cdr3_nt: TGTGCCACCAGTGATCGTGGGGGAGGGGATCAACGTGGCTACACCTTC
v_call: TRBV11-2; clone_size: .; j_call: TRBJ2-1; d_call: .; cdr3_aa: CASSPGAYNEQFF; cdr3_nt: TGTGCCAGCAGCCCCGGGGCCTACAATGAGCAGTTCTTC
v_call: TRBV27; clone_size: .; j_call: TRBJ1-3; d_call: .; cdr3_aa: CASGDRPNSGNTIYF; cdr3_nt: TGTGCCAGCGGAGACAGACCTAACTCTGGAAACACCATATATTTT
v_call: TRBV5-8; clone_size: once; j_call: TRBJ1-3; d_call: .; cdr3_aa: CASSLWGVDGNTIYF; cdr3_nt: TGTGCCAGCAGCCTATGGGGGGTCGACGGAAACACCATATATTTT
v_call: TRBV7-2; clone_size: .; j_call: TRBJ1-2; d_call: .; cdr3_aa: CASSLASPNYGYTF; cdr3_nt: TGTGCCAGCAGCTTAGCGAGTCCTAACTATGGCTACACCTTC
v_call: TRBV2; clone_size: .; j_call: TRBJ1-4; d_call: .; cdr3_aa: CASRRQSGANEKLFF; cdr3_nt: TGTGCCAGCAGACGACAATCGGGGGCTAATGAAAAACTGTTTTTT
v_call: TRBV19; clone_size: .; j_call: TRBJ1-3; d_call: .; cdr3_aa: CASSIGRGNTIYF; cdr3_nt: TGTGCCAGTAGTATTGGCAGAGGTAACACCATATATTTT
v_call: TRBV5-8; clone_size: .; j_call: TRBJ1-1; d_call: TRBD1; cdr3_aa: CASSLERGQGPEAFF; cdr3_nt: TGTGCCAGCAGCTTGGAGAGGGGACAGGGCCCTGAAGCTTTCTTT
v_call: TRBV24-1; clone_size: .; j_call: TRBJ2-5; d_call: .; cdr3_aa: CATSDSAGKVTQYF; cdr3_nt: TGTGCCACCAGTGATTCGGCCGGGAAGGTGACCCAGTACTTC
v_call: TRBV7-9; clone_size: .; j_call: TRBJ2-4; d_call: .; cdr3_aa: CASSLGASGQYF; cdr3_nt: TGTGCCAGCAGCCTGGGGGCGTCGGGTCAGTACTTC
v_call: TRBV5-1; clone_size: .; j_call: TRBJ2-3; d_call: .; cdr3_aa: CASSMTGRSSTDTQYF; cdr3_nt: TGCGCCAGCAGCATGACAGGGAGGAGCAGCACAGATACGCAGTATTTT
v_call: TRBV6-5; clone_size: .; j_call: TRBJ2-2; d_call: TRBD1; cdr3_aa: CASSYAATGNTGELFF; cdr3_nt: TGTGCCAGCAGTTACGCTGCGACAGGGAATACCGGGGAGCTGTTTTTT
v_call: TRBV7-2; clone_size: .; j_call: TRBJ2-7; d_call: .; cdr3_aa: CASSSQMGSYEQYF; cdr3_nt: TGTGCCAGCAGCTCCCAAATGGGGAGCTACGAGCAGTACTTC
v_call: TRBV30; clone_size: .; j_call: TRBJ2-7; d_call: .; cdr3_aa: CAWRGAPYEQYF; cdr3_nt: TGTGCCTGGAGGGGGGCCCCCTACGAGCAGTACTTC
v_call: TRBV14; clone_size: .; j_call: TRBJ2-2; d_call: .; cdr3_aa: CASSQVNRGELFF; cdr3_nt: TGTGCCAGCAGCCAAGTAAATAGAGGGGAGCTGTTTTTT
v_call: TRBV19; clone_size: .; j_call: TRBJ1-2; d_call: .; cdr3_aa: CASSRADDYTF; cdr3_nt: TGTGCCAGTAGTAGGGCAGATGACTACACCTTC
v_call: TRBV9; clone_size: .; j_call: TRBJ1-1; d_call: .; cdr3_aa: CASSVVVGGNTEAFF; cdr3_nt: TGTGCCAGCAGCGTAGTGGTCGGCGGGAACACTGAAGCTTTCTTT
v_call: TRBV7-9; clone_size: .; j_call: TRBJ1-2; d_call: .; cdr3_aa: CASIIGGRDGYTF; cdr3_nt: TGTGCCAGCATAATAGGAGGGCGCGATGGCTACACCTTC
v_call: TRBV18; clone_size: few; j_call: TRBJ1-2; d_call: TRBD1; cdr3_aa: CASSVGQGSGYTF; cdr3_nt: TGTGCCAGCTCAGTGGGACAGGGGAGCGGCTACACCTTC
v_call: TRBV10-3; clone_size: .; j_call: TRBJ2-7; d_call: .; cdr3_aa: CAISGIGYEQYF; cdr3_nt: TGTGCCATCAGTGGCATCGGGTACGAGCAGTACTTC
v_call: TRBV24-1; clone_size: few; j_call: TRBJ2-6; d_call: .; cdr3_aa: CATSDVAPGANVLTF; cdr3_nt: TGTGCCACCAGTGACGTAGCACCTGGGGCCAACGTCCTGACTTTC
v_call: TRBV3-1/TRBV3-2; clone_size: .; j_call: TRBJ1-3; d_call: .; cdr3_aa: CASSPRSGWRNTIYF; cdr3_nt: TGTGCCAGCAGCCCCCGCTCGGGTTGGAGAAACACCATATATTTT
v_call: TRBV10-3; clone_size: .; j_call: TRBJ1-1; d_call: .; cdr3_aa: CAISGQRNTEAFF; cdr3_nt: TGTGCCATCAGCGGACAGCGGAACACTGAAGCTTTCTTT
v_call: TRBV12-3/TRBV12-4; clone_size: .; j_call: TRBJ1-1; d_call: .; cdr3_aa: CASSLQINTEAFF; cdr3_nt: TGTGCCAGCAGTTTACAGATCAACACTGAAGCTTTCTTT
v_call: TRBV11-2; clone_size: .; j_call: TRBJ1-5; d_call: .; cdr3_aa: CASSLGTREPQHF; cdr3_nt: TGTGCCAGCAGCCTGGGGACTCGCGAGCCCCAGCATTTT
v_call: TRBV7-3; clone_size: .; j_call: TRBJ2-3; d_call: .; cdr3_aa: CASSPMEGGRTDTQYF; cdr3_nt: TGTGCCAGCAGCCCAATGGAGGGGGGGCGCACAGATACGCAGTATTTT
v_call: TRBV6-4; clone_size: .; j_call: TRBJ1-1; d_call: .; cdr3_aa: CASSDYPGVAAFF; cdr3_nt: TGTGCCAGCAGTGATTATCCGGGGGTCGCAGCTTTCTTT
v_call: TRBV2; clone_size: once; j_call: TRBJ2-7; d_call: .; cdr3_aa: CASSAITQEQYF; cdr3_nt: TGTGCCAGCAGTGCCATCACTCAAGAGCAGTACTTC
v_call: TRBV7-2; clone_size: .; j_call: TRBJ1-2; d_call: .; cdr3_aa: CASSWRGSGYTF; cdr3_nt: TGTGCCAGCAGCTGGAGGGGCAGTGGCTACACCTTC
v_call: TRBV5-6; clone_size: .; j_call: TRBJ1-1; d_call: .; cdr3_aa: CASSSRQRSNSEAFF; cdr3_nt: TGTGCCAGCAGCTCGAGACAGAGGTCAAACTCTGAAGCTTTCTTT